What follows are 5 T cell receptor beta chains derived from one specimen sequenced in a study of T cell responses to AZD1222 COVID-19 vaccine. TCRdb's copy holds only in-frame clones and misses some; the assay was immunoSEQ multiplex PCR. The table shows around 120,000 clones, with over 80% occurring only once. Sample: peripheral blood, taken 28 days after the second AZD1222 dose. Receptor source: an adult who received the AZD1222 COVID-19 vaccine.

This clone was picked up one time. The chain combines TRBV2 with TRBJ2-5; D not certain. The CDR3 is 14 amino acids. V was cut by 3 bases and J by 7 bases, with 15 bases left in between. The V gene's germline CDR1 is SNHLY and CDR2 FYNNEI. This CDR3 reads CASSDFSATRTQYF. Here the CDR3 DNA reads TGTGCCAGCAGTGACTTCTCGGCAACGAGGACCCAGTACTTC.

CDR3 sequence reads: CASSHRAQGEKLFF. The CDR3 coding sequence is TGCGCCAGCAGCCACCGGGCCCAGGGAGAAAAACTGTTTTTT. The chain employs TRBV4-1 and TRBJ1-4; D possibly corresponds to TRBD1 (5 bases). V lost 3 bases, J lost 8 bases, and 13 bases lay in between. The CDR3 extends over 14 amino acids. Germline V gene data show CDR1 as MGHRA and CDR2 as YSYEKL.

This clone was observed a single time. The chain has TRBV25-1 and TRBJ2-7; D is unclear. CDR3 length: 11 residues. V was clipped by 4 bases and J by 1 base, with 2 bases between them. CDR1 and CDR2 from the germline V gene are MGHDK and SYGVNS. CDR3 residues: CASSGSYEQYF. The CDR3, as DNA: TGTGCCAGCAGTGGGTCCTACGAGCAGTACTTC.

V is TRBV5-1 and J is TRBJ1-2, with 7 bases matching TRBD1. Germline CDR1 reads SGHRS; CDR2 reads YFSETQ. The J segment lost 0 bases and the V segment lost 1 base, leaving 6 bases of the junction unmatched. This CDR3 has 16 amino acids. The CDR3 loop reads CASSLIQGTTNYGYTF. For the CDR3, the DNA is TGCGCCAGCAGCTTGATACAGGGGACCACTAACTATGGCTACACCTTC. Using reference TRBV5-1 and TRBJ1-2 for the parts outside the CDR3, the full variable domain is KAGVTQTPRYLIKTRGQQVTLSCSPISGHRSVSWYQQTPGQGLQFLFEYFSETQRNKGNFPGRFSGRQFSNSRSEMNVSTLELGDSALYLCASSLIQGTTNYGYTFGSGTRLTVV.

V and J are TRBV3-1 (or the pseudogene TRBV3-2) and TRBJ2-5, with D unclear. Germline V gene lookup returns CDR1 LGHDT and CDR2 YNNKEL (reference sequence). Trimming stripped 1 base from V and 4 bases from J, with 19 bases between. This CDR3 is built from 17 residues. As DNA, the CDR3 is TGTGCCAGCAGCCAAGGCCTTAAGACGCGGACCGGAGAGACCCAGTACTTC. The encoded protein is CASSQGLKTRTGETQYF.